This T cell receptor (beta chain) was observed in a study of tumor-infiltrating lymphocytes in oesophageal squamous cell carcinoma (dated by TCRdb to 2016 to 2017). To prepare the library, PCR was applied. Instrument on record: Illumina HiSeq 2000. TCRdb reprocessed the public reads (quality trimming at Q25 with fastp, clone calling with MiXCR) and kept in-frame beta chains. Rows merge per CDR3 protein into single entries with the most common DNA and genes. The sample table records some 16,000 distinct CDR3 sequences; roughly 40% of these occur just once. In total, the top ten clones hold about 33% of the sample. In the germline V gene, CDR1 corresponds to MNHNS and CDR2 to SASEGT. V loses 0 bases of germline sequence and J loses 2 bases, and the interval between the two ends is 0 bases. CDR3 length: 12 amino acids, cysteine to phenylalanine. Only the CDR3 region is kept as DNA, spanning 36 bases read in frame from base 1.

This clonotype was observed at least ten times. Its target antigen remains unknown. No base quality information exists; no much larger clone differs at one position. The sequence derives from a female donor with esophageal squamous cell carcinoma. The source material was normal esophageal tissue next to the tumor. The V and J segments used are TRBV6-1 and TRBJ2-3; no confident D gene assignment can be made. The CDR3 reads CASSEATDTQYF. The DNA reads TGTGCCAGCAGTGAAGCCACAGATACGCAGTATTTT.